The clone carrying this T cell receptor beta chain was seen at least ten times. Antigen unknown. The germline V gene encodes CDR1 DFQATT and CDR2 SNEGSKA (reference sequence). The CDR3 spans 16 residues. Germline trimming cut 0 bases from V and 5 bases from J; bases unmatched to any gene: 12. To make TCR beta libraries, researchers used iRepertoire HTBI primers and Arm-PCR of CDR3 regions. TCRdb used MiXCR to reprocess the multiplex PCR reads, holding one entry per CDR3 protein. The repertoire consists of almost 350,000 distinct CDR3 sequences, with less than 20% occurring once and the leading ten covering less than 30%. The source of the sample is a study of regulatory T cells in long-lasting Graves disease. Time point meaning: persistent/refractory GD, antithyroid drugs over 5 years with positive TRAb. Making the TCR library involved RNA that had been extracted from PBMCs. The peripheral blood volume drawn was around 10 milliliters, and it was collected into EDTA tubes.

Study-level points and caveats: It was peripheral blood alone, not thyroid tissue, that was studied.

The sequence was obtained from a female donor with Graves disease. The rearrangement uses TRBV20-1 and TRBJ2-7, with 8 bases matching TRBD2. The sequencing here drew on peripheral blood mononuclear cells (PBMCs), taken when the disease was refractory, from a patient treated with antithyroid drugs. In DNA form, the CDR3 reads TGCAGTGCTAGAGATTCATCCAGCGGGAGTGGCCACGAGCAGTACTTC. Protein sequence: CSARDSSSGSGHEQYF.